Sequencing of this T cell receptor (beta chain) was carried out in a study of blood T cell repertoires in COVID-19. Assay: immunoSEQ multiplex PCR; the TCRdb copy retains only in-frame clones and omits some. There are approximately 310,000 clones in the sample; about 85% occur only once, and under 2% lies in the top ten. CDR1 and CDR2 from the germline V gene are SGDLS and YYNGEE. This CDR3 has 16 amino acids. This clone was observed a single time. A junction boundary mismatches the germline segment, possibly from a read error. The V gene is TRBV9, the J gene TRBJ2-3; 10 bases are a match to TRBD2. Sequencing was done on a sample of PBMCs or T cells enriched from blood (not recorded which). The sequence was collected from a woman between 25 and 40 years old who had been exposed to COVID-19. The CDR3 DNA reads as TGTGCCAGCAGCGTACGTCCTAGCGGGAGCAGAGATACGCAGTATTTT. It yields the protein CASSVRPSGSRDTQYF. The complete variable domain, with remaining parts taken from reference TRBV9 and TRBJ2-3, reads DSGVTQTPKHLITATGQRVTLRCSPRSGDLSVYWYQQSLDQGLQFLIQYYNGEERAKGNILERFSAQQFPDLHSELNLSSLELGDSALYFCASSVRPSGSRDTQYFGPGTRLTVL.